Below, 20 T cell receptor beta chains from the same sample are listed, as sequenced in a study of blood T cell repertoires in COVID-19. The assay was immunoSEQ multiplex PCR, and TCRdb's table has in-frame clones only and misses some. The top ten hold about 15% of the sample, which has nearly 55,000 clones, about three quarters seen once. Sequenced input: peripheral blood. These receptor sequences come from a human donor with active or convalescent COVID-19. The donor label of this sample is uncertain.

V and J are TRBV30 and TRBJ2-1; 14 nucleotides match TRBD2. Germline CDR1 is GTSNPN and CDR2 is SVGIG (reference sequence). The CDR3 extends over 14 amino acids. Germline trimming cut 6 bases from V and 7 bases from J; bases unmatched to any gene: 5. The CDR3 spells CACSRLAGGNEQFF. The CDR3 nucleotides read TGTGCCTGCAGTAGACTAGCGGGAGGGAATGAGCAGTTCTTC.

CDR3 DNA sequence: TGCGCCAGCAGCCAAGTAGGGGGCGGGCCGAGCACAGATACGCAGTATTTT. It codes for CASSQVGGGPSTDTQYF. The genes are TRBV4-1 and TRBJ2-3, with 7 bases aligning to TRBD1. Germline V lookup: CDR1 MGHRA, CDR2 YSYEKL. V was pared by 1 base and J by 0 bases, with 7 bases of the junction left unmatched. The CDR3 sequence is 17 residues long.

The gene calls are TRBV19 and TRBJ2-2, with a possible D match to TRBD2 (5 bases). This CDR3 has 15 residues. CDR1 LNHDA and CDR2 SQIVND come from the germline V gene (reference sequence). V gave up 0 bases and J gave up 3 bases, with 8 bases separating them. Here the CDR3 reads CASSIEADYTGELFF. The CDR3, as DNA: TGTGCCAGTAGTATAGAGGCGGACTACACCGGGGAGCTGTTTTTT.

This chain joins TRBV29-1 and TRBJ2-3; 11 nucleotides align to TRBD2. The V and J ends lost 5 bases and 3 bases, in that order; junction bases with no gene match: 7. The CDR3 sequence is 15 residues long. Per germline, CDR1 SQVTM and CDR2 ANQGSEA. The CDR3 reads CSVTPTSGRTDTQYF. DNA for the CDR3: TGCAGCGTTACGCCTACTAGCGGGAGAACAGATACGCAGTATTTT.

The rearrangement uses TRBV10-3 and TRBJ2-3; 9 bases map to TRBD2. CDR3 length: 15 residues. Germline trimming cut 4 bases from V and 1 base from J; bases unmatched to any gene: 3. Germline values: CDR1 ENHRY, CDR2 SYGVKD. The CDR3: CAISGLAVGTDTQYF. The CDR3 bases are TGTGCCATCAGTGGACTAGCGGTAGGCACAGATACGCAGTATTTT.

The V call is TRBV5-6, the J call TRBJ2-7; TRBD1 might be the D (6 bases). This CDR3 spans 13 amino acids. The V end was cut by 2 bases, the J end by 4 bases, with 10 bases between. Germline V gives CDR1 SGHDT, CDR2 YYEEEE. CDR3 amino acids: CASSFGTQYEQYF. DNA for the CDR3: TGTGCCAGCAGCTTTGGGACACAATACGAGCAGTACTTC.

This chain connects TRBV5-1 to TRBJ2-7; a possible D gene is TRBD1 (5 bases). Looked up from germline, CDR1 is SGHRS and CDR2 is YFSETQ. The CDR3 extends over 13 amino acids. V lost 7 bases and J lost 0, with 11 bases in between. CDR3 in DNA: TGCGCCAGCGGTAGGGGCGACTCCTACGAGCAGTACTTC. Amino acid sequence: CASGRGDSYEQYF.

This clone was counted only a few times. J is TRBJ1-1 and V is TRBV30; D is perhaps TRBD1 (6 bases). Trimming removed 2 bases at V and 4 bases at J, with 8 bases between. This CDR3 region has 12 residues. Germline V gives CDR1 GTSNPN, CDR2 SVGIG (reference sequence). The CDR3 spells CAWSIGGTEAFF. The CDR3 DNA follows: TGTGCCTGGAGTATAGGGGGCACTGAAGCTTTCTTT.

The CDR3 here is CASSQSAAVSSYEQYF. The CDR3 bases are TGCGCCAGCAGCCAATCTGCAGCGGTAAGCTCCTACGAGCAGTACTTC. The chain couples TRBV4-1 to TRBJ2-7; TRBD2 is a possible D gene (5 bases). The CDR3 length is 16 residues. V was trimmed by 2 bases and J by 0 bases, leaving 14 bases between them. CDR1 and CDR2 (germline): MGHRA, YSYEKL.

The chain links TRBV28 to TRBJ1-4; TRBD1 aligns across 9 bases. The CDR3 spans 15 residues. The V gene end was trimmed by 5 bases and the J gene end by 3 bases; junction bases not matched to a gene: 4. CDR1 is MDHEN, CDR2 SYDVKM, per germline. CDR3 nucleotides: TGTGCCAGCAGTGTACAGGGGGCGGCTAATGAAAAACTGTTTTTT. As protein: CASSVQGAANEKLFF.

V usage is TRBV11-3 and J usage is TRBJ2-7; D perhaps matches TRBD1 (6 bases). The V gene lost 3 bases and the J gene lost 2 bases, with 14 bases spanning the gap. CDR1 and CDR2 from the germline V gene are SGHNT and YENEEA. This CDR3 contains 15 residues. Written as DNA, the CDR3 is TGTGCCAGCAGCTTCCTCGATGGGGACACCTACGAGCAGTACTTC. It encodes CASSFLDGDTYEQYF.

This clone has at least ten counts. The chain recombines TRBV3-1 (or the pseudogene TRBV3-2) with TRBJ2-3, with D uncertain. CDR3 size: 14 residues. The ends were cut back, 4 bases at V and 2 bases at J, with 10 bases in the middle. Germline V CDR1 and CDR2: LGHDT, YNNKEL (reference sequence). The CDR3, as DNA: TGTGCCAGCAGCCGGCTTCCAGACACAGATACGCAGTATTTT. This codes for CASSRLPDTDTQYF.

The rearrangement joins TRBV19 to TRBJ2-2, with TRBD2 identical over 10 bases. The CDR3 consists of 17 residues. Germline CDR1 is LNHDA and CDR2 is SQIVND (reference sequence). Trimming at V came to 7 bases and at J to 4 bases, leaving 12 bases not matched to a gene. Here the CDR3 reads CASNRDLGLAITGELFF. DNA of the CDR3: TGTGCCAGTAACCGGGACTTGGGACTAGCGATCACCGGGGAGCTGTTTTTT. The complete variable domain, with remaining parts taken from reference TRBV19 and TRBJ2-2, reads DGGITQSPKYLFRKEGQNVTLSCEQNLNHDAMYWYRQDPGQGLRLIYYSQIVNDFQKGDIAEGYSVSREKKESFPLTVTSAQKNPTAFYLCASNRDLGLAITGELFFGEGSRLTVL.

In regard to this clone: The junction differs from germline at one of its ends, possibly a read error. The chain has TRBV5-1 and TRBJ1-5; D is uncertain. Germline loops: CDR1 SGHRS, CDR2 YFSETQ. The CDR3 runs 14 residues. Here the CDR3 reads CASSLVGTNQPQHF. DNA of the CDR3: TGCGCTAGCAGCTTGGTTGGCACCAATCAGCCCCAGCATTTT.

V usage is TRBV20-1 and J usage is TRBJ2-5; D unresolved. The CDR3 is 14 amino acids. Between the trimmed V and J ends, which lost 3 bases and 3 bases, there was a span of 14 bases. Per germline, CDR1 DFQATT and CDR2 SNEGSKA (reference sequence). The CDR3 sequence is CSASRPPREETQYF. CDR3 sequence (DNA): TGCAGTGCTAGTCGACCCCCACGGGAAGAGACCCAGTACTTC.

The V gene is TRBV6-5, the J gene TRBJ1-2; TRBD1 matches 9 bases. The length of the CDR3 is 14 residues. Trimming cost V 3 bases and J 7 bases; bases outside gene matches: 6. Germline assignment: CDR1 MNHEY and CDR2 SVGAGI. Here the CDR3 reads CASSYNRGRGGYTF. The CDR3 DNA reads TGTGCCAGCAGTTATAACAGGGGGCGCGGTGGCTACACCTTC.

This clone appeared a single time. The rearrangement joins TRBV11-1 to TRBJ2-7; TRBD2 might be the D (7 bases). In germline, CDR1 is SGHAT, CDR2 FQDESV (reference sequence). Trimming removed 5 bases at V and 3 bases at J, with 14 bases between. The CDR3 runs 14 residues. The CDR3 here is CASSQRGGRYEQYF. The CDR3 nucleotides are TGTGCCAGCAGCCAAAGGGGGGGCCGCTACGAGCAGTACTTC. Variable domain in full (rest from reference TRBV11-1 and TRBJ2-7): EAEVAQSPRYKITEKSQAVAFWCDPISGHATLYWYRQILGQGPELLVQFQDESVVDDSQLPKDRFSAERLKGVDSTLKIQPAELGDSAMYLCASSQRGGRYEQYFGPGTRLTVT.

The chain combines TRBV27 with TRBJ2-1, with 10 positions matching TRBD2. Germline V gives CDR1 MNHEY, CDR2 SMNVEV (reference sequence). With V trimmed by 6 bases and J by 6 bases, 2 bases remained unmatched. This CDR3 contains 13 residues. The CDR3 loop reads CASRLAGSNEQFF. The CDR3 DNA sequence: TGTGCCAGCAGACTAGCGGGAAGCAATGAGCAGTTCTTC.

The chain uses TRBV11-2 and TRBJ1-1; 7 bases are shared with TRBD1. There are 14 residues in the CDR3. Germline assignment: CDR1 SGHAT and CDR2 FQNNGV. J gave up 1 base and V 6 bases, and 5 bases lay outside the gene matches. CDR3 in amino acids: CASSFGTANTEAFF. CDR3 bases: TGTGCCAGCAGTTTCGGGACAGCGAACACTGAAGCTTTCTTT. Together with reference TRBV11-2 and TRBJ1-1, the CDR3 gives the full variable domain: EAGVAQSPRYKIIEKRQSVAFWCNPISGHATLYWYQQILGQGPKLLIQFQNNGVVDDSQLPKDRFSAERLKGVDSTLKIQPAKLEDSAVYLCASSFGTANTEAFFGQGTRLTVV.

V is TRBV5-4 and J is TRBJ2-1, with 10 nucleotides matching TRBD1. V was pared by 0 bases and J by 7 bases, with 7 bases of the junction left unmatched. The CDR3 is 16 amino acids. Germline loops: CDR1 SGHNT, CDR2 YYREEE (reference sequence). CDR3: CASSLDWGQGWNEQFF. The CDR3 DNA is TGTGCCAGCAGCTTGGACTGGGGACAGGGGTGGAATGAGCAGTTCTTC.